The text below deals with one TCR beta chain. The antigen remains undetermined. The data were taken from a study of T cell responses to AZD1222 COVID-19 vaccine. Overall study findings and caveats: An increase in Spike-specific TCR breadth and depth was observed after two AZD1222 doses. AZD1222 recipients seropositive at baseline numbered only six or seven.

Profiled with immunoSEQ multiplex PCR; TCRdb holds only in-frame clones, not every one. The sample lists some 120,000 clones, over 75% occurring once. The germline gives CDR1 MNHEY, CDR2 SVGAGI. The CDR3 length is 15 residues. With 2 bases removed from V and 4 bases from J, the gap between germline ends came to 12 bases. The receptor's source is an adult in good health. The sequencing here drew on peripheral blood, taken on day 0 of AZD1222 vaccination. The chain uses TRBV6-5 and TRBJ2-1; D is possibly TRBD1 (6 bases). CDR3 nucleotide sequence: TGTGCCAGCAGTTACGGGTTGCAGGGGTACAATGAGCAGTTCTTC. This codes for CASSYGLQGYNEQFF.